This TCR beta chain was identified in a study of T-cell reconstitution after alpha-beta-depleted transplantation in children. Looked up from germline, CDR1 is SGHTA and CDR2 is FQGTGA. Trimming removed 1 base at V and 7 bases at J, with 8 bases between. This CDR3 contains 13 residues. Researchers prepared the TCRbeta library using unique molecular identifiers, the study reports. TCRdb itself ran the PCR reads through MiXCR, one entry per CDR3 protein. Of a few hundred thousand distinct CDR3 sequences in the sample, about a tenth were seen once. The source was PBMCs from the stem cell graft donor, collected from the stem cell graft. The chain has TRBV7-3 and TRBJ2-1; D remains unclear. The receptor was isolated from a human donor who donated a stem cell graft to a child with SCID. CDR3 in amino acids: CASSLIGQNEQFF. In DNA, the CDR3 is TGTGCCAGCAGCTTAATCGGTCAGAATGAGCAGTTCTTC.